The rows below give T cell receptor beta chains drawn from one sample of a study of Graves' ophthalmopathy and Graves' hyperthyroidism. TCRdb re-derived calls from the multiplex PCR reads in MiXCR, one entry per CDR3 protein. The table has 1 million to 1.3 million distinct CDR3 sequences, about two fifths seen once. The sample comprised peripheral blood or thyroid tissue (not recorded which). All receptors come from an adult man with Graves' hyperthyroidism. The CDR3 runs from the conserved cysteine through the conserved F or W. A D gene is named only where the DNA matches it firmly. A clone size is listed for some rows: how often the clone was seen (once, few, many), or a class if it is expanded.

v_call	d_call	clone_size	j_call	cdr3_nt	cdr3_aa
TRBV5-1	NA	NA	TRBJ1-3	TGCGCCAGCAGCCCGGGACGCTTCTCTGGAAACACCATATATTTT	CASSPGRFSGNTIYF
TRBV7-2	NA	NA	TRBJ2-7	TGTGCCAGCAGCTTAGACGGAGCCGGCCGAGAGCAGTACTTC	CASSLDGAGREQYF
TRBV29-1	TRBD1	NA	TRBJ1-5	TGCAGCGTTATTTCTTCCTCGGGACAGTTTCATCAGCCCCAGCATTTT	CSVISSSGQFHQPQHF
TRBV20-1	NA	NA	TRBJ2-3	TGCAGTGCTGCGAGGGACTCGAGTTCATTAGATACGCAGTATTTT	CSAARDSSSLDTQYF
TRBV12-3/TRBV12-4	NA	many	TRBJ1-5	TGTGCCAGCACAACCGCGGCGGGGAGCAGAAGCAATCAGCCCCAGCATTTT	CASTTAAGSRSNQPQHF
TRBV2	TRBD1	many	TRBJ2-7	TGTGCCAGCAGCCGGGACAGGGCCCACGAGCAGTACTTC	CASSRDRAHEQYF
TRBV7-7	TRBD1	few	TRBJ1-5	TGTGCCAGCAGCACCGGGACAGCCTGCAATCAGCCCCAGCATTTT	CASSTGTACNQPQHF
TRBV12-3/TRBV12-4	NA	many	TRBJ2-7	TGTGCCAGCAGCATTAGCCGGATCTCCTACGAGCAGTACTTC	CASSISRISYEQYF
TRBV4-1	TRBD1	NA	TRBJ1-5	TGCGCCAGCAGCCAAGGCGATCTCAGGGGGCGTAGGAGCAATCAGCCCCAGCATTTT	CASSQGDLRGRRSNQPQHF
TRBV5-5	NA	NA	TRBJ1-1	TGTGCCAGCAGCCCAAACGCACAGAGGGGCAACACTGAAGCTTTCTTT	CASSPNAQRGNTEAFF
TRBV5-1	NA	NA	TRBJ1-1	TGCGCCAGCAGCTTGGCTGGGCCATCTTTGGGTGAAGCTTTCTTT	CASSLAGPSLGEAFF
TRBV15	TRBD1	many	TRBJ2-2	TGTGCCACCAGCAGAAAAGGTGGACAGGGATACACCGGGGAGCTGTTTTTT	CATSRKGGQGYTGELFF
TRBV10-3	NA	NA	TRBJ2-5	TGTGCCATCAGTTTTTCAGTCTTGGGACAAGAGACCCAGTACTTC	CAISFSVLGQETQYF
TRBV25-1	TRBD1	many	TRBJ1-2	TGTGCCAGCAGTTCCACAGGGGACTATGGCTACACCTTC	CASSSTGDYGYTF
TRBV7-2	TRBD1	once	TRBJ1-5	TGTGCCAGCAGCTTACGCAGGGGGCGAGGTCGGGGCAATCAGCCCCAGCATTTT	CASSLRRGRGRGNQPQHF
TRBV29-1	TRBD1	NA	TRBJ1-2	TGCAGCGTTGGGACAGGGTCGGGGACTAACTATGGCTACACCTTC	CSVGTGSGTNYGYTF
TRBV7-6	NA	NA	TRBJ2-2	TGTGCCACAAGCATCTCCGACGGGGAGCTGTTTTTT	CATSISDGELFF
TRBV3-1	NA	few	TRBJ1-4	TGTGCCAGCAGCCAAGGATCGGACCAAAAACTGTTTTTT	CASSQGSDQKLFF
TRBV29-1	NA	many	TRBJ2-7	TGCAGCGTTGGGCCCCCTGAAGGGCAGCTGCGGGAGCAGTACTTC	CSVGPPEGQLREQYF
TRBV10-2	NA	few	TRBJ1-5	TGTGCCAGCAGTTTCCTATCTATCCCCGGGGCCCAAGATCAGCCCCAGCATTTT	CASSFLSIPGAQDQPQHF
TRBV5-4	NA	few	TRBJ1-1	TGCGCCAGCAGCTCGGACCCCTACAGCATAGAAGCTTTCTTT	CASSSDPYSIEAFF
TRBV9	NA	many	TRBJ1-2	TGTGCCAGCAGGTCAGGGGCTGGCTACACCTTC	CASRSGAGYTF
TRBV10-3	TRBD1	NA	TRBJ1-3	TGTGCCATCAGTACTGGACAGGCGAGCTCTGGAAACACCATATATTTT	CAISTGQASSGNTIYF
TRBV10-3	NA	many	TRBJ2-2	TGTGCCATAGCAGGGGCGCCCTTGAACACCGGGGAGCTGTTTTTT	CAIAGAPLNTGELFF
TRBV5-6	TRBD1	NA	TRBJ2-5	TGTGCCAGCAGCTTAAAAGTGACAGGGGGTTTTCGAGAGACCCAGTACTTC	CASSLKVTGGFRETQYF
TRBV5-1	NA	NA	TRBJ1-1	TGCGCCAGCAGCTTTAGTCAGGTTTTGAACACTGAAGCTTTCTTT	CASSFSQVLNTEAFF
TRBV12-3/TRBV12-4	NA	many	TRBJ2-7	TGTGCCAGCAGTTTACGTGGCGGGCCCTACGAGCAGTACTTC	CASSLRGGPYEQYF
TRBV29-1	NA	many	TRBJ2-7	TGCAGCGTTGAAGAGGCCAGGGAGCCCTACGAGCAGTACTTC	CSVEEAREPYEQYF
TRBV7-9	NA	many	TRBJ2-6	TGTGCCAGCAGCACTCCAGGGGGGATCGCTGGGGCCAACGTCCTGACTTTC	CASSTPGGIAGANVLTF